This TCR beta chain is drawn from a study of T-cell reconstitution after alpha-beta-depleted transplantation in children. Study outcomes and limitations: It was surviving recipient T cells and thymic progenitors that gave some patients high TCRbeta diversity at day 60. Roughly two months post-transplant, alpha-beta T cells reportedly originated from several hundred graft clones that had expanded. Fresh T-cell production supplied most of the T-cell counts and diversity seen one year after transplant.

This clonotype occurred many times. Its antigen is not known. Library preparation (for TCRbeta) was performed with unique molecular identifiers. In TCRdb, the PCR reads were re-called with MiXCR into one record per CDR3 protein. The sample lists hundreds of thousands of distinct CDR3 sequences, around 10% seen once, with roughly 7.1% in the top ten. This sequence originates from a boy in the first two years of life with acute myeloid leukemia, due to receive a stem cell transplant. The source material was PBMCs, sampled before TCRalphabeta/CD19-depleted stem cell transplant.

Here the CDR3 reads CASSNSTRPGELFF. The CDR3 nucleotides are TGCGCCAGCAGCAACTCGACTAGACCCGGGGAGCTGTTTTTT. This chain connects TRBV5-1 to TRBJ2-2; D perhaps matches TRBD2 (6 bases). Per germline, CDR1 SGHRS and CDR2 YFSETQ. With 4 bases removed from V and 6 bases from J, the gap between germline ends came to 13 bases. This CDR3 spans 14 amino acids.